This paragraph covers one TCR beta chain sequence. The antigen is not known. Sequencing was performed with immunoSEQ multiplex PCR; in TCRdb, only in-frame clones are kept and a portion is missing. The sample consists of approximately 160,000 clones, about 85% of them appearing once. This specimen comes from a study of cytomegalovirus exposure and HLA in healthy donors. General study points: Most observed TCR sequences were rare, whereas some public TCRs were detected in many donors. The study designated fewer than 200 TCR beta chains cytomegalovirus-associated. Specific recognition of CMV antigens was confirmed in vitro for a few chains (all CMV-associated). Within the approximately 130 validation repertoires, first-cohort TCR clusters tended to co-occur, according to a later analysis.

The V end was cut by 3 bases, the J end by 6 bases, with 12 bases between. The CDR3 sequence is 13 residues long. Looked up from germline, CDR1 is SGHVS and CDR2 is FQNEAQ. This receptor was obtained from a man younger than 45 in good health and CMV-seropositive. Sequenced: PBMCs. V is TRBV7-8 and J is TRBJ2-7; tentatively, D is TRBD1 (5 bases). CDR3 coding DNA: TGTGCCAGCAGCTTTGACCAGGGATCCGAGCAGTACTTC. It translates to CASSFDQGSEQYF.